This T cell receptor (beta chain) was identified during a study of blood T cell repertoires in COVID-19. Germline lookup yields CDR1 MNHEY and CDR2 SMNVEV (reference sequence). The V and J ends lost 0 bases and 5 bases respectively, with 16 bases between them. CDR3 size: 16 residues. The data were produced by immunoSEQ multiplex PCR, yet TCRdb's version contains in-frame clones alone and is incomplete. Of about 260,000 clones in the sample, under 95% were seen once. This rearrangement joins TRBV27 to TRBJ1-2; D perhaps matches TRBD1 (5 bases). Sequencing input: PBMCs or T cells enriched from blood (not recorded which). The sequence came from a man aged 35-49 years who had been exposed to COVID-19. CDR3 in DNA: TGTGCCAGCAGTTTATCGTTTGGGGGGAGGACTTATGGCTACACCTTC. As protein: CASSLSFGGRTYGYTF.